Listed below are T cell receptor beta chains from one sample, sequenced in a study of spatial heterogeneity in lung cancer. From the 5' RACE reads, TCRdb called clonotypes with MiXCR, one entry per CDR3 protein. The sample has 13,000 or so distinct CDR3 sequences, about 4% seen once. The sample was PBMCs, taken at surgery. The receptors were sampled from a male donor with early-stage non-small cell lung cancer. CDR3s include the opening cysteine and the closing phenylalanine or tryptophan. Fields, in order: clone size, J gene, V gene, D gene, CDR3 DNA, CDR3 protein. D genes are given only for firm matches. Some rows have no size entry. The others give once, few or many, or a class for an expanded clone.

many	TRBJ2-7	TRBV20-1	TRBD1	TGCAGTGCTACACGGACAGGTTCCTACGAGCAGTACTTC	CSATRTGSYEQYF
many	TRBJ2-5	TRBV2	.	TGTGCCAGCAGTGGGGACGACTGGGAGACCCAGTACTTC	CASSGDDWETQYF
.	TRBJ2-7	TRBV5-1	.	TGCGCCAGCAGCCGGTCCGGACAGCAGATCTACGAGCAGTACTTC	CASSRSGQQIYEQYF
many	TRBJ2-7	TRBV29-1	.	TGCAGCTTCACCGGTCGAGAGACAGGTCCTGGGTTCGACGAGCAGTACTTC	CSFTGRETGPGFDEQYF
many	TRBJ2-7	TRBV6-7	.	TGTGCCAGCAGTTACGCAGACGGACCGGGCCTCTACGAGCAGTACTTC	CASSYADGPGLYEQYF
many	TRBJ2-1	TRBV28	TRBD1	TGTGCCAGCAGTTCGGGACAGGGGAATGAGCAGTTCTTC	CASSSGQGNEQFF
many	TRBJ1-3	TRBV7-2	.	TGTGCCAGCAGCCCGGGGAAGTCTGGAAACACCATATATTTT	CASSPGKSGNTIYF
few	TRBJ2-5	TRBV19	.	TGTGCCAGCCGGGACATTCTCCAAGAGACCCAGTACTTC	CASRDILQETQYF
many	TRBJ2-3	TRBV5-1	TRBD1	TGCGCCAGCAGCTCGGGACAGATCACAGATACGCAGTATTTT	CASSSGQITDTQYF
many	TRBJ2-3	TRBV5-1	TRBD1	TGCGCCAGCAGCTTGGCGGGACAGGAGACAGATACGCAGTATTTT	CASSLAGQETDTQYF
.	TRBJ2-1	TRBV6-5	TRBD2	TGTGCCAGCAGCAGACTAGCGGGAGGAGGGGGTGAGCAGTTCTTC	CASSRLAGGGGEQFF
many	TRBJ2-1	TRBV19	TRBD2	TGTGCCAGTAGTACCCCTAGCGGGAGGATGGGTGAGCAGTTCTTC	CASSTPSGRMGEQFF
many	TRBJ2-1	TRBV9	.	TGTGCCAGCAGCGTAGATCCTTCTCTTGGGGGTCAGTTCTTC	CASSVDPSLGGQFF
many	TRBJ2-1	TRBV18	TRBD2	TGTGCCAGCTCACCACCTCTTCTAGCGGGGGCCTACAATGAGCAGTTCTTC	CASSPPLLAGAYNEQFF
many	TRBJ2-7	TRBV29-1	.	TGCAGCGTTGTGCAGGTAGGCTCCTACGAGCAGTACTTC	CSVVQVGSYEQYF
many	TRBJ2-3	TRBV6-5	TRBD1	TGTGCCAGCAGTTACCGGGACAGGGGGCGTGATACGCAGTATTTT	CASSYRDRGRDTQYF
many	TRBJ2-5	TRBV28	.	TGTGCCAGCAGCCCCGAAGGACGCGGATCGGAGACCCAGTACTTC	CASSPEGRGSETQYF
many	TRBJ2-7	TRBV7-3	TRBD2	TGTGCCAGCAGCGTCGCGGGCGGGAGGTTCGACGAGCAGTACTTC	CASSVAGGRFDEQYF
many	TRBJ2-5	TRBV15	.	TGTGCCACCAGCAGACAGGGGCGGGAGACCCAGTACTTC	CATSRQGRETQYF
many	TRBJ2-1	TRBV5-1	TRBD2	TGCGCCAGCAGCCCCCATAGCGGGAGTGTCTACAATGAGCAGTTCTTC	CASSPHSGSVYNEQFF
many	TRBJ2-3	TRBV7-7	.	TGTGCTAGCAGCTTAGACCGTGCAGATACGCAGTATTTT	CASSLDRADTQYF
many	TRBJ2-3	TRBV28	TRBD2	TGTGCCAGCAGTCAATCGTCTAGCGGGGGCTCGGGGGATACGCAGTATTTT	CASSQSSSGGSGDTQYF
many	TRBJ1-5	TRBV30	.	TGTGCCTGGAGTGTAGGGGGGACCCAGCCCCAGCATTTT	CAWSVGGTQPQHF
many	TRBJ1-1	TRBV6-2/TRBV6-3	TRBD1	TGTGCCAGCAGTTACACGCGGGACAGCCTGAACACTGAAGCTTTCTTT	CASSYTRDSLNTEAFF
few	TRBJ2-7	TRBV4-2	TRBD2	TGTGCCAGCAGCCAAGGTGGTGCGGGAGGGGGTGAGCAGTACTTC	CASSQGGAGGGEQYF
many	TRBJ2-5	TRBV29-1	.	TGCAGCGCCCGACCCGGGGAGACCCAGTACTTC	CSARPGETQYF
.	TRBJ2-5	TRBV28	TRBD1	TGTGCCAGCAGTCCCCCACAGGGGATGGAGACCCAGTACTTC	CASSPPQGMETQYF
many	TRBJ1-1	TRBV6-2/TRBV6-3	.	TGTGCCAGCAGCTCCGGGACCAGAGGGACTGAAGCTTTCTTT	CASSSGTRGTEAFF
many	TRBJ2-1	TRBV20-1	.	TGCAGTGTCAATTCCCCGGCTATGCAGTTCTTC	CSVNSPAMQFF
few	TRBJ2-3	TRBV12-3/TRBV12-4	TRBD2	TGTGCCAGCAGCCTGACTAGCGGGAGGGCAGATACGCAGTATTTT	CASSLTSGRADTQYF
few	TRBJ2-1	TRBV7-9	.	TGTGCCAGCAGCTTAAGATCTAGGAGGGACCACAATGAGCAGTTCTTC	CASSLRSRRDHNEQFF
many	TRBJ1-2	TRBV30	.	TGTGCCTGGAGTGGGCAGGGAACTAACTATGGCTACACCTTC	CAWSGQGTNYGYTF
many	TRBJ2-5	TRBV28	.	TGTGCCAGCAGGCCTCCTACAGGGACCCAGTACTTC	CASRPPTGTQYF
many	TRBJ2-5	TRBV2	.	TGTGCCAGCAGCCTCGGCCGGGGTACAGAGACCCAGTACTTC	CASSLGRGTETQYF
medium-sized	TRBJ2-1	TRBV2	TRBD2	TGTGCCAGCCCAGCGGGACGAAACAATGAGCAGTTCTTC	CASPAGRNNEQFF
many	TRBJ2-7	TRBV29-1	.	TGCAGCGCCGGACTACACGGCGAGCAGTACTTC	CSAGLHGEQYF
many	TRBJ2-3	TRBV20-1	TRBD1	TGCAGTGCTTTGAGACAGGGGGTCACAGATACGCAGTATTTT	CSALRQGVTDTQYF
many	TRBJ2-3	TRBV5-6	TRBD2	TGTGCCAGCAGCTGGGGGGGTCCCTCTAGCACAGATACGCAGTATTTT	CASSWGGPSSTDTQYF
many	TRBJ2-3	TRBV28	.	TGTGCCAGCAGCGCCTTTGGCAGACGCACAGATACGCAGTATTTT	CASSAFGRRTDTQYF
.	TRBJ2-1	TRBV11-2	TRBD2	TGTGCCAGCAGCTTCTCAGCGGGGGAGCAGTTCTTC	CASSFSAGEQFF
.	TRBJ2-7	TRBV27	.	TGTGCCAGCAGTCCCCTGGGGAGTGCGGGACCCTACGAGCAGTACTTC	CASSPLGSAGPYEQYF
many	TRBJ2-7	TRBV15	.	TGTGCCACCAGCACAAACTACGAGCAGTACTTC	CATSTNYEQYF
.	TRBJ2-2	TRBV2	.	TGTGCCAGCAGCCTGGGATTTCGGGGTAGCGGTAACACCGGGGAGCTGTTTTTT	CASSLGFRGSGNTGELFF
.	TRBJ2-7	TRBV7-8	.	TGTGCCAGCAGCCCGGCCCGGGTGAGGAACTTCTACGAGCAGTACTTC	CASSPARVRNFYEQYF
many	TRBJ2-7	TRBV5-5	.	TGTGCCAGCAGCCCTGGGGGGAGCGGGACACCCTACGAGCAGTACTTC	CASSPGGSGTPYEQYF
few	TRBJ1-2	TRBV5-1	.	TGCGCCAGCAGCTTGTTCGGTAACTATGGCTACACCTTC	CASSLFGNYGYTF
many	TRBJ2-5	TRBV7-2	.	TGTGCCAGCAGGTCCCAGGGATACCAAGAGACCCAGTACTTC	CASRSQGYQETQYF
many	TRBJ1-6	TRBV12-3/TRBV12-4	.	TGTGCCAGCAGTTTAGTTCGTTCACCCCTCCACTTT	CASSLVRSPLHF
many	TRBJ2-1	TRBV27	.	TGTGCCAGCAGTATCCGGGACGTAATGAAGCAGTTCTTC	CASSIRDVMKQFF
many	TRBJ1-5	TRBV2	.	TGTGCCAGCAGTGATAACAGGGATGGTCAGCCCCAGCATTTT	CASSDNRDGQPQHF
many	TRBJ2-5	TRBV30	TRBD2	TGTGCCTGGAGTTTGGGACTACAAGAGACCCAGTACTTC	CAWSLGLQETQYF
.	TRBJ2-4	TRBV3-1	.	TGTGCCAGCAGCCCGTTTGGGTTAGCCAAAAACATTCAGTACTTC	CASSPFGLAKNIQYF
many	TRBJ2-3	TRBV27	.	TGTGCCACCAACCCGGGGGATTCTAGCACAGATACGCAGTATTTT	CATNPGDSSTDTQYF
.	TRBJ2-2	TRBV27	.	TGTGCCAGCAGGGTGGGCACTAACACCGGGGAGCTGTTTTTT	CASRVGTNTGELFF